Sequencing of this T cell receptor (beta chain) was carried out in a study of cytomegalovirus exposure and HLA in healthy donors. PCR was performed using 60 Vbeta and 13 Jbeta primers. Sequenced by immunoSEQ multiplex PCR; TCRdb stores in-frame clones only, minus some. The table includes over 200,000 clones, around 64% detected once. At least ten counts were recorded for this clone. V gave up 7 bases and J gave up 4 bases; unmatched junction bases: 5. There are 14 residues in the CDR3. CDR1 is MNHNY, CDR2 SVGAGI, per germline (reference sequence). This chain links TRBV6-6 with TRBJ1-3; 9 nucleotides agree with TRBD1. The sequence was obtained from a man aged 40-55 years in good health and CMV-seropositive. Sample: PBMCs. This CDR3 reads CASNGQGSGNTIYF. The CDR3 bases are TGTGCCAGCAACGGACAGGGGAGCGGAAACACCATATATTTT.